The 18 T cell receptor beta chains below were found in one sample sequenced in a study of blood T cell repertoires in COVID-19. Profiling relied on immunoSEQ multiplex PCR, and the TCRdb table lists in-frame clones only, not all of them. The data show about 280,000 clones, about 85% seen once. What was sequenced was PBMCs or T cells enriched from blood (not recorded which). The receptors were gathered from a woman aged 45-60 years who had recovered from COVID-19.

This rearrangement joins TRBV30 to TRBJ1-2; perhaps TRBD1 as D (5 bases). Per germline, CDR1 GTSNPN and CDR2 SVGIG (reference sequence). The length of the CDR3 is 13 residues. Trimming left V 2 bases short and J 3 bases short, with 10 bases between. The CDR3 spells CAWSLTDYYGYTF. The CDR3 DNA is TGTGCCTGGAGTTTGACAGATTACTATGGCTACACCTTC.

This clone was recorded a few times. V usage is TRBV7-9 and J usage is TRBJ1-2; 8 bases match TRBD1. J was trimmed by 6 bases and V by 4 bases; bases with no gene match: 10. The CDR3 covers 15 residues. Germline V gene data show CDR1 as SEHNR and CDR2 as FQNEAQ (reference sequence). The CDR3 protein is CASSWTTGGRDGYTF. CDR3 sequence (DNA): TGTGCCAGCAGCTGGACTACAGGGGGTAGAGATGGCTACACCTTC.

The chain has TRBV4-1 and TRBJ1-2; the match to TRBD1 covers 7 bases. The CDR3 covers 13 residues. From germline, CDR1 is MGHRA and CDR2 YSYEKL. The V segment lost 2 bases and the J segment 8 bases; nucleotides outside the gene matches: 5. The CDR3 reads CASSQPQGQGYTF. The CDR3 DNA is TGCGCCAGCAGCCAACCACAGGGGCAAGGCTACACCTTC.

The V call is TRBV27, the J call TRBJ1-5; D is possibly TRBD1 (6 bases). V was cut by 3 bases and J by 0 bases, with 21 bases left in between. Germline CDR1 reads MNHEY; CDR2 reads SMNVEV (reference sequence). The CDR3 spans 19 residues. CDR3 sequence reads: CASSFNRDTRLYSNQPQHF. CDR3 DNA sequence: TGTGCCAGCAGTTTCAACCGGGACACCAGACTCTATAGCAATCAGCCCCAGCATTTT.

CDR3 DNA sequence: TGTGCCAGCAGCAACAGGGACCCGCAACCAAAACTGTTTTTT. It translates to CASSNRDPQPKLFF. The chain uses TRBV7-9 and TRBJ1-4; D is possibly TRBD1 (6 bases). The CDR3 sequence is 14 residues long. Looked up from germline, CDR1 is SEHNR and CDR2 is FQNEAQ (reference sequence). V dropped 5 bases and J dropped 10 bases, with 17 bases sitting between them.

The genes are TRBV4-2 and TRBJ2-3; 8 nucleotides line up with TRBD1. This CDR3 contains 18 residues. From germline, CDR1 is LGHNA and CDR2 YNFKEQ. V lost 2 bases and J lost 0; bases outside the gene matches: 10. DNA of the CDR3: TGTGCCAGCAGCCAACCCGGACAGGGAGTATCTAGCACAGATACGCAGTATTTT. This gives the protein CASSQPGQGVSSTDTQYF.

The chain recombines TRBV6-5 with TRBJ2-3; 7 bases map to TRBD1. Germline V gene sequence: CDR1 MNHEY, CDR2 SVGAGI. Losses at the gene ends were 5 bases for V and 2 bases for J; bases not matched to a gene: 7. This CDR3 comprises 15 residues. CDR3 in amino acids: CASSPWTGPTDTQYF. DNA of the CDR3: TGTGCCAGCAGTCCGTGGACAGGACCCACAGATACGCAGTATTTT.

The chain is built from TRBV5-4 and TRBJ2-1, with 9 bases lining up with TRBD2. The V and J ends lost 0 bases and 6 bases, in that order; junction bases with no gene match: 7. Germline V lookup: CDR1 SGHNT, CDR2 YYREEE (reference sequence). The CDR3 loop spans 16 amino acids. The CDR3 here is CASSLGAGGRSNEQFF. CDR3 in DNA: TGTGCCAGCAGCTTGGGAGCGGGGGGCCGTAGCAATGAGCAGTTCTTC.

CDR3 amino acids: CATTGQVNQPQHF. CDR3 DNA: TGTGCCACTACAGGACAGGTGAATCAGCCCCAGCATTTT. This chain joins TRBV19 and TRBJ1-5; TRBD1 matches 7 bases. Germline lookup yields CDR1 LNHDA and CDR2 SQIVND (reference sequence). V lost 10 bases and J lost 4; bases outside the gene matches: 7. The CDR3 consists of 13 residues.

On this clone itself: The same CDR3 can be traced to other DNA sequences in this sample. The chain uses TRBV11-2 and TRBJ2-2; 7 bases match TRBD1. The CDR3 extends over 13 amino acids. The V gene end was trimmed by 5 bases and the J gene end by 6 bases; junction bases not matched to a gene: 3. The germline V gene has CDR1 SGHAT and CDR2 FQNNGV. The CDR3 here is CASSRQGPGELFF. CDR3 in DNA: TGTGCCAGCAGCAGACAGGGACCCGGGGAGCTGTTTTTT.

The chain recombines TRBV30 with TRBJ2-7, with 11 bases that match TRBD2. The CDR3 contains 16 residues. Losses at the gene ends were 2 bases for V and 3 bases for J; bases not matched to a gene: 9. CDR1 GTSNPN and CDR2 SVGIG come from the germline V gene (reference sequence). The DNA for the CDR3 is TGTGCCTGGAGTTATATGACTAGCGGGATGGGCTACGAGCAGTACTTC. Encoded protein: CAWSYMTSGMGYEQYF.

J is TRBJ1-1 and V is TRBV10-3; 8 bases are a match to TRBD1. The CDR3 consists of 14 residues. Germline CDR1 is ENHRY and CDR2 is SYGVKD. V lost 2 bases to trimming and J lost 11 bases; unmatched junction nucleotides: 10. The CDR3 nucleotides read TGTGCCATCAGTGAGCCAACAGGGGGAGGGTTCGCTTTCTTT. Amino acid sequence: CAISEPTGGGFAFF.

This sequence joins TRBV5-1 and TRBJ2-7, with D possibly TRBD1 on 5 matching bases. Germline V CDR1 and CDR2: SGHRS, YFSETQ. V lost 0 bases and J lost 3, with 10 bases in between. This CDR3 has 14 residues. In nucleotides, the CDR3 is TGCGCCAGCAGCTTGGTGGACACGAACTACGAGCAGTACTTC. Translating gives CASSLVDTNYEQYF. Based on the CDR3 plus reference TRBV5-1 and TRBJ2-7, the full variable domain is KAGVTQTPRYLIKTRGQQVTLSCSPISGHRSVSWYQQTPGQGLQFLFEYFSETQRNKGNFPGRFSGRQFSNSRSEMNVSTLELGDSALYLCASSLVDTNYEQYFGPGTRLTVT.

This chain joins TRBV18 and TRBJ2-3; the match to TRBD2 covers 8 bases. The germline gives CDR1 KGHSH, CDR2 LQKENI. V trimming: 5 bases; J trimming: 4 bases; junction bases outside the gene matches: 8. This CDR3 is built from 15 residues. The DNA for the CDR3 is TGTGCCAGCTCAAGATATAGCGGGACGCCAGATACGCAGTATTTT. This encodes CASSRYSGTPDTQYF.

The rearrangement uses TRBV29-1 and TRBJ1-2; D is unresolved. There are 14 residues in the CDR3. Germline V gives CDR1 SQVTM, CDR2 ANQGSEA. Trimming removed 3 bases at V and 1 base at J, with 12 bases between. The CDR3 region is CSVDVADDNYGYTF. CDR3 bases: TGCAGCGTTGATGTGGCAGATGATAACTATGGCTACACCTTC.

This clone came up once. V is TRBV19 and J is TRBJ2-7, with 11 bases lining up with TRBD1. The germline gives CDR1 LNHDA, CDR2 SQIVND (reference sequence). This CDR3 spans 15 amino acids. The J segment lost 2 bases and the V segment lost 1 base, leaving 1 base of the junction unmatched. This chain's CDR3 is CASSIGTGGPYEQYF. CDR3 in DNA: TGTGCCAGTAGTATAGGGACAGGGGGCCCCTACGAGCAGTACTTC.

The chain joins TRBV5-4 to TRBJ1-2; 11 bases match TRBD1. The CDR3 is 13 amino acids. Germline V CDR1 and CDR2: SGHNT, YYREEE (reference sequence). Trimming cost V 4 bases and J 8 bases; bases outside gene matches: 4. CDR3 nucleotides: TGTGCCAGCAGCCGGACAGGGGGCGACGGCTACACCTTC. Translated, it gives CASSRTGGDGYTF.

For the CDR3, the DNA is TGTGCCCCCCGAGGAGCGGGCCTCTTTGGAAACACCATATATTTT. Encoded protein: CAPRGAGLFGNTIYF. The rearrangement uses TRBV30 and TRBJ1-3; D unclear. The V and J ends lost 8 bases and 3 bases respectively, with 20 bases between them. This CDR3 contains 15 residues. Germline CDR1 GTSNPN, CDR2 SVGIG (reference sequence).